The 14 T cell receptor beta chains below all came from one sample that was sequenced in a study of T cells in Graves' hyperthyroidism and ophthalmopathy. RNA transcripts served as the template for amplifying TCR beta CDR3 regions. An initial round of RT-PCR targeting the TCR CDR3 relied on the HTBI primer set. TCRdb used MiXCR to reprocess the multiplex PCR reads, holding one entry per CDR3 protein. In the table there are about 560,000 distinct CDR3 sequences, around 45% of which are singletons. Sample: peripheral blood or thyroid tissue (not recorded which). The receptors stem from a woman aged 18-35 years with Graves' hyperthyroidism.

There are many counts of this clonotype. This rearrangement joins TRBV20-1 to TRBJ2-7; D not certain. Germline V gene lookup returns CDR1 DFQATT and CDR2 SNEGSKA (reference sequence). V lost 3 bases and J 0 bases, leaving 6 bases between the germline ends. CDR3 length: 12 residues. CDR3 in amino acids: CSARNSSYEQYF. In nucleotides, the CDR3 is TGCAGTGCTAGGAACAGCTCCTACGAGCAGTACTTC.

The rearrangement links TRBV10-3 to TRBJ2-7; D possibly matches TRBD1 or TRBD2 (5 bases each). Germline V gene lookup returns CDR1 ENHRY and CDR2 SYGVKD. The CDR3 has 13 residues. Trimming removed 3 bases at V and 7 bases at J, with 13 bases between. As DNA, the CDR3 is TGTGCCATCAGTGATCCGCTCTGGGGGGAGCAGTACTTC. It specifies CAISDPLWGEQYF.

With respect to this clonotype: One base away lies a much larger clone, so this may be a sequencing read error. The chain employs TRBV24-1 and TRBJ1-1; no reliable D call. This CDR3 comprises 14 residues. Germline CDR1 reads KGHDR; CDR2 reads SFDVKD. This CDR3 is CATSDRTVNTGAFF. Here the CDR3 DNA reads TGTGCCACCAGTGACAGGACGGTAAACACTGGAGCTTTCTTT.

This clonotype was seen only a few times. The chain carries TRBV9 and TRBJ1-1; D is possibly TRBD1 (5 bases). V shed 0 bases and J shed 8 bases, with 14 bases lying between them. The CDR3 consists of 14 residues. Germline-derived CDR1 and CDR2 are SGDLS and YYNGEE. The CDR3 DNA reads TGTGCCAGCAGCGTAGGGCGAGGGGCGCGGGAAGCTTTCTTT. Translated: CASSVGRGAREAFF. The full variable domain, rest sourced from reference TRBV9 and TRBJ1-1, is DSGVTQTPKHLITATGQRVTLRCSPRSGDLSVYWYQQSLDQGLQFLIQYYNGEERAKGNILERFSAQQFPDLHSELNLSSLELGDSALYFCASSVGRGAREAFFGQGTRLTVV.

This chain joins TRBV19 and TRBJ1-5; the match to TRBD1 covers 7 bases. Trimming cost V 6 bases and J 2 bases; bases outside gene matches: 7. CDR3 size: 15 residues. The germline gives CDR1 LNHDA, CDR2 SQIVND (reference sequence). The DNA for the CDR3 is TGTGCCAGTAGCTCCAGGGGGACGGGCAATCAGCCCCAGCATTTT. Its translation is CASSSRGTGNQPQHF. Full variable domain (outside the CDR3, taken from reference TRBV19 and TRBJ1-5): DGGITQSPKYLFRKEGQNVTLSCEQNLNHDAMYWYRQDPGQGLRLIYYSQIVNDFQKGDIAEGYSVSREKKESFPLTVTSAQKNPTAFYLCASSSRGTGNQPQHFGDGTRLSIL.

The chain uses TRBV24-1 and TRBJ1-5; maybe TRBD1 (6 bases). CDR3 length equals 13 residues. Trimming shortened V by 11 bases and J by 2 bases, and 12 bases separated the two germline ends. Germline CDR1 reads KGHDR; CDR2 reads SFDVKD. This chain's CDR3 is CAINRDGNQPQHF. The DNA for the CDR3 is TGTGCCATAAACAGGGATGGCAATCAGCCCCAGCATTTT.

Only a few counts were recorded for this clonotype. The CDR3, as DNA: TGTGCCAGCAGCTTAACCGGGACAGGGTACTACGAGCAGTACTTC. Amino acids: CASSLTGTGYYEQYF. V usage is TRBV7-3 and J usage is TRBJ2-7; 9 bases align to TRBD1. V lost 0 bases and J lost 3; bases outside the gene matches: 3. Germline V gene lookup returns CDR1 SGHTA and CDR2 FQGTGA. The CDR3 length is 15 residues.

This clonotype was seen ten or more times. This sequence joins TRBV25-1 and TRBJ1-5; TRBD1 aligns across 11 bases. In germline, CDR1 is MGHDK, CDR2 SYGVNS. This CDR3 is 16 amino acids long. J was trimmed by 3 bases and V by 4 bases; bases with no gene match: 5. The CDR3 loop is CASSGGQGVNNQPQHF. The CDR3 bases are TGTGCCAGCAGTGGGGGACAGGGGGTTAACAATCAGCCCCAGCATTTT.

In its sample, this clonotype was seen once. This chain joins TRBV5-1 and TRBJ1-1; D gene uncertain. This CDR3 has 15 amino acids. The V gene lost 0 bases and the J gene lost 0 bases, with 9 bases spanning the gap. The germline gives CDR1 SGHRS, CDR2 YFSETQ. CDR3: CASSLAADLNTEAFF. In DNA, the CDR3 is TGCGCCAGCAGCTTGGCCGCAGACCTGAACACTGAAGCTTTCTTT.

The table lists this clonotype with a few counts. The chain joins TRBV6-5 to TRBJ1-1; 8 bases match TRBD1. Per the germline V gene, CDR1 is MNHEY and CDR2 is SVGAGI. V gave up 6 bases and J gave up 1 base; unmatched junction bases: 13. The CDR3 is 17 residues long. CDR3 nucleotides: TGTGCCAGCAGCTCGACCGGGACAGGCAATTCGAACACTGAAGCTTTCTTT. Residues: CASSSTGTGNSNTEAFF.

This clonotype was picked up a small number of times. V gene TRBV10-2 combines with J gene TRBJ1-5, with 10 bases lining up with TRBD1. CDR1 and CDR2 from the germline V gene are WSHSY and SAAADI. This CDR3 spans 19 amino acids. V trimming: 0 bases; J trimming: 2 bases; junction bases outside the gene matches: 10. In DNA, the CDR3 is TGCGCCAGCAGTGAGTCGACTCGGGACAGGGGCTTAGGCAATCAGCCCCAGCATTTT. Translation: CASSESTRDRGLGNQPQHF.

The V gene is TRBV4-3, the J gene TRBJ2-6, with unresolved D. Trimming stripped 3 bases from V and 1 base from J, with 10 bases between. This CDR3 spans 16 amino acids. The germline V gene encodes CDR1 LGHNA and CDR2 YSLEER. CDR3 residues: CASSHFGKSGANVLTF. The CDR3 region has the DNA TGCGCCAGCAGCCACTTTGGAAAATCTGGGGCCAACGTCCTGACTTTC.

This clonotype was observed a handful of times. The chain is built from TRBV20-1 and TRBJ1-5; D unclear. Germline assignment: CDR1 DFQATT and CDR2 SNEGSKA (reference sequence). This CDR3 contains 14 residues. Trimming took 6 bases from V and 7 from J, leaving 19 bases between them. The CDR3 sequence: CSAPPESPGQPQHF. As DNA, the CDR3 is TGCAGTGCCCCCCCGGAGTCACCTGGCCAGCCCCAGCATTTT.

Ten or more counts support this clonotype. The chain has TRBV7-9 and TRBJ1-2; perhaps TRBD1 as D (5 bases). V was clipped by 1 base and J by 8 bases, with 8 bases between them. Germline assignment: CDR1 SEHNR and CDR2 FQNEAQ (reference sequence). The CDR3 sequence is 12 residues long. As DNA, the CDR3 is TGTGCCAGCAGCTTAGGACAGAAAGGCTACACCTTC. Amino acid sequence: CASSLGQKGYTF. Drawing the rest from reference TRBV7-9 and TRBJ1-2, the complete variable domain is DTGVSQNPRHKITKRGQNVTFRCDPISEHNRLYWYRQTLGQGPEFLTYFQNEAQLEKSRLLSDRFSAERPKGSFSTLEIQRTEQGDSAMYLCASSLGQKGYTFGSGTRLTVV.